This T cell receptor (beta chain) stems from a study of CD8+ T cells in alopecia areata. Study-level results: Resident alphabeta T-cell populations of normal skin are likewise subject to sequencing in scalp samples. Clonality in lesional scalp, especially alopecia totalis/universalis, exceeded that of normal scalp.

This clone was recorded a few times. The antigen is unknown. Obtained from alopecia areata patients were lesional scalp punch biopsies along with peripheral blood. Cell sorting on a FACSAria was used to separate CD4+ and CD8+ T cells from the PBMCs. RNA extraction and reverse transcription yielded cDNA as sequencing template. Using immunoSEQ multiplex PCR, the repertoire was profiled, and TCRdb retains in-frame clones only, with some absent. This table has approximately 30,000 clones, less than 65% appearing once. CDR1 and CDR2 from the germline V gene are MGHRA and YSYEKL. This CDR3 has 16 amino acids. V lost 1 base, J lost 1 base, and 3 bases stayed unmatched.

Sequenced sample: NKG2D-high CD8+ T cells sorted from blood. The TCR originated in a human donor with alopecia areata. J is TRBJ2-2 and V is TRBV4-1; 7 nucleotides line up with TRBD1. In nucleotides, the CDR3 is TGCGCCAGCAGCCAAGGACAGGGTCTGAACACCGGGGAGCTGTTTTTT. Translated, it gives CASSQGQGLNTGELFF.